The entry below gives a single T cell receptor beta chain sequence along with its context. Its antigen remains undetermined. Per-base qualities were not stored, and no clone one base away is much larger. These data belong to a study of cytomegalovirus exposure and HLA in healthy donors (dated by TCRdb to 2016 to 2017). For the study in its entirety: An earlier analysis of 587 of the donors reported about 280 Gb of sequence data and 117 million unique TCR beta sequences obtained from around 180 million T cells. An early release covering more than 500 HLA-typed donors comprised 300 to 350 gigabases of sequencing data and about 90 million unique TCR sequences. The genetic ancestry cluster associated with self-reported Caucasian donors included 80% to 90% of the approximately 430 genotyped donors. The aim of the study was to test whether cataloging public T cell receptors could identify signatures of past pathogen exposure. The T cell repertoires of around 730 subjects were profiled by immunosequencing and related to cytomegalovirus serostatus. In addition to the first cohort of roughly 700 subjects, a separate validation cohort of 120 different subjects was used. To predict cytomegalovirus infection status, the study combined high-throughput TCR immunosequencing, statistical association of individual TCRs with disease status, and machine learning. A later analysis re-examined previously published TCR beta repertoires from just over 650 donors and added high-resolution HLA genotyping to investigate patterns of TCR occurrence. The later analysis used no new phenotypic data to find candidate immune exposures, relying instead on TCR beta sequences and their occurrence across donors. An earlier analysis of roughly 600 of the donors used high-throughput TCR beta sequencing to judge whether each TCR beta V gene segment behaved as functional or pseudogenic. Donor age, sex, ethnicity and CMV serostatus were compiled alongside the repertoire data. A later genetic analysis used genome-wide SNP genotypes for about 65% of the roughly 700 donors, treating that subset as a discovery cohort. All discovery cohort repertoires had been generated on a single sequencing platform. Both class I and class II loci were covered by HLA typing, at four-digit resolution. Typing coverage differed by locus: A, B, C, DRB1 and DQB1 were typed in roughly 629-630 donors, DQA1 in about 500, DPA1 in 600 to 610, and DPB1 in 472. Five DR-DQ haplotypes were handled as single units for association and clustering, since linkage in the cohort was strong. Across approximately 420 genotyped donors of the cohort, an average of approximately 240,000 unique TCR beta nucleotide sequences per donor were sequenced, and around 19% of those sequences were non-productive. What the work shows at the level of the full study, not this receptor alone: In both the original and validation cohorts, the classifier was reported to diagnose cytomegalovirus status with high specificity and sensitivity. The sequencing pipeline was judged likely to have produced a cluster of highly shared sequence variants as a technical artifact. A later genetic analysis reported fewer N-insertions in productive TCRs among donors in an Asian-associated ancestry cluster than the roughly 700-donor mean. This cohort had only TCR beta chains sequenced, and the lack of alpha or paired-chain data limited which features could be detected. Correlated functional status among segregating V segments might reflect linkage disequilibrium, but an unknown experimental factor could not be ruled out. Specific HLA alleles were associated with 16,951 TCR beta sequences at a false discovery rate of 0.05 in a later analysis. When HLA alleles, especially DR and DQ, strongly co-occurred, attributing TCR associations to individual alleles was difficult. A later analysis reported that several top co-occurrence clusters appeared linked to parvovirus B19, influenza, CMV and Epstein-Barr virus. Compared with equally common non-associated chains, HLA-associated TCR beta chains in a later analysis were more clonally expanded and had lower generation probabilities. In the study, around 150 TCR beta chains were listed as associated with cytomegalovirus. CMV serostatus was the only immune exposure information available for the cohort. A later analysis found that TCR association rates varied across HLA loci, with DRB1 alleles showing the most associated TCRs and HLA-C alleles the fewest. Because counts were too low, 15 to 20 rarely observed V segments, including chromosome 9 orphons, were left out of the earlier analysis of some 640 of the donors. In an earlier analysis of 587 of the donors, most TCR beta V segments appeared in productive rearrangements about 90% or about 30% of the time, broadly matching IMGT annotations. The authors suggested that the approach could potentially be extended to other disease states and immunological phenotypes. The 87-base-pair reads could not distinguish some IMGT-functional V segments, including TRBV6-2 and TRBV6-3, so those segments were excluded. A further reported finding was that TCR beta sequences accurately predicted the HLA-A and HLA-B alleles for most subjects in the first cohort. Most TCR sequences were observed very rarely across donors, whereas some public TCRs were present in many individuals. Sequencing depth was assumed to be roughly uniform across donors in the presence/absence analyses, though that assumption may not hold. V-gene and J-gene trimming of TCR beta chains was associated with a missense DCLRE1C variant in a later genetic analysis, and the association was replicated in an independent cohort. In a later analysis, most CMV-associated TCR beta chains were found to appear HLA-restricted, with HLA associations seemingly driven largely by CMV exposure. In vitro tests confirmed that a few of the cytomegalovirus-associated TCR beta chains recognize cytomegalovirus antigens. Because some donors lacked HLA typing at each locus, the association tests relied only on the typed subset.

The CDR1 and CDR2 encoded by the germline V gene (reference sequence) are LNHDA and SQIVND. From its cysteine to its phenylalanine, the CDR3 spans 14 amino acids. Only CDR3 DNA remains: 42 bases, in frame from the first base. V is cut back by 4 bases and J by 1 base, with 3 bases in the junction unmatched. Library preparation used the immunoSEQ multiplex PCR assay. A mixture of 60 forward primers for TCR Vbeta segments and 13 reverse primers for TCR Jbeta segments was used in the multiplex PCR. The CDR3 region of rearranged TCR beta genes was amplified from genomic DNA by a multiplex PCR assay. The Illumina HiSeq System was used to sequence the amplified TCR beta libraries as 87-base-pair reads. The original methods were these. Across the 700 or so repertoires, a later analysis counted tens of millions of unique TCR beta chains, around 10 million of which were shared by at least two donors. A nearest-neighbor algorithm error-corrected the raw reads and collapsed the reads into unique sequences, merging closely related sequences to remove PCR and sequencing errors. CDR3 sequences were aligned to IMGT reference sequences to assign V, D and J gene segments. For a sequence to be retained, at least a six-nucleotide match to both a V gene segment and a J gene segment was required. Rearrangements were called productive when the CDR3 lacked stop codons and stayed in frame with V and J; all others were non-productive. CDR3 was defined by IMGT convention, running from the second conserved V-encoded cysteine to the conserved J-encoded phenylalanine. Sequences without an unambiguous match to a single V gene segment were excluded from the earlier analysis of a few hundred of the donors. In an earlier analysis of more than 500 of the donors, a V segment was called functional when productive rearrangements were above 56.7%, and segregating when the standard deviation between donors exceeded 5%. A statistical classification framework was built for diagnosing cytomegalovirus status from the catalog of TCR beta chain sequences. In a later analysis, V and J genes were assigned by comparing TCR nucleotide sequences against IMGT/GENE-DB human TR gene sequences. Using the TCRdist pipeline, a later analysis assigned CDR3 sequences along with most-parsimonious VDJ recombination scenarios. In a later analysis, every TCR beta chain was defined by the combination of its CDR3 amino acid sequence and its V-gene family, and reads without a unique V-gene family were dropped. To address suspected cross-contamination and a sequencing artifact, a later analysis removed 450 to 700 highly shared, low-generation-probability nucleotide sequences. In a later analysis, a clonal expansion index was calculated for each public chain from normalized within-repertoire ranks of inferred template counts. Generation probabilities in a later analysis came from a VDJ recombination model fitted to out-of-frame rearrangements, and those results were checked against IGoR. In a later analysis, TCR-TCR, TCR-HLA and TCR-CMV co-occurrence was scored with hypergeometric tests, and a repertoire-size bias correction was applied to TCR pairs. False discovery rates were estimated in a later analysis by permuting HLA or CMV assignments 20 times. A later analysis grouped co-occurring TCRs with DBSCAN, adding TCRdist sequence similarity when clustering within HLA-allele-positive subsets. For co-occurrence clustering, repertoires with fewer than 30,000 or more than 120,000 public chains were excluded, along with about five repertoires with anomalous nucleotide sharing. TCRdb retrieved this table from immuneACCESS and kept in-frame rearrangements only. Not all clones are present; in checked studies, unresolved V genes account for under half, and no reason is known for the remainder. The D gene and trimming were derived from the DNA, and the V and J assignments and clone size from that table. Present in this sample are 150,000 to 200,000 clones, roughly 84% of which were seen just once. Approximately 2% of the sample is taken by the ten largest.

The cohort comprised some 700 healthy bone marrow donors. All cohort members were sampled while nominally healthy, although unrecorded immune exposures were likely present. The donor was CMV seropositive and belonged to the group of about 290 seropositive cohort members. Each donor provided a peripheral blood sample, and peripheral blood mononuclear cells were used for TCR beta sequencing. Genomic DNA extraction from the blood cell samples was performed with the Qiagen DNeasy Blood Extraction Kit. The sequence joins TRBV19 to TRBJ1-1; TRBD1 fits 7 bases in the junction. This clonotype originated in a man aged 18 to 30 in good health and CMV-seropositive. The sample was PBMCs. The bases read TGTGCCAGTAGTACGACAGGGTGGAACACTGAAGCTTTCTTT. This sequence encodes CASSTTGWNTEAFF.